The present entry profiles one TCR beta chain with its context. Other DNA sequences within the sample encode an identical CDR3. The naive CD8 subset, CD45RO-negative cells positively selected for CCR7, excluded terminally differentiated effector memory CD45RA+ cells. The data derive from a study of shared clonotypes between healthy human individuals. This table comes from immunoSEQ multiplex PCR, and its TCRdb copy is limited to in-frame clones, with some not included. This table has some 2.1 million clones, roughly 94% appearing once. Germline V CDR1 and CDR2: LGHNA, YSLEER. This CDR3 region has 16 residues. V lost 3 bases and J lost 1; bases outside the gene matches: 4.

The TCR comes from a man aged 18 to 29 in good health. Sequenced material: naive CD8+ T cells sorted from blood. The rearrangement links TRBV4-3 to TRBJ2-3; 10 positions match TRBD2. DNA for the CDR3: TGCGCCAGCAGCCAGGTCGGACTAGCGGGCACAGATACGCAGTATTTT. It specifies CASSQVGLAGTDTQYF.